One and the same sample provided the 23 T cell receptor beta chains below, sequenced in a study of CD8 T cells in ankylosing spondylitis. TCRdb recomputed calls from the 5' RACE reads with MiXCR, one row per CDR3 protein. The table lists 36,000 or so distinct CDR3 sequences, 6% of them singletons. Input material: blood, either unsorted or a sorted T cell fraction (not recorded which). Receptors originate from a male donor with ankylosing spondylitis or in good health (not recorded which).

This clonotype was counted many times. J is TRBJ2-7 and V is TRBV12-3 or TRBV12-4, with TRBD1 matching 8 bases. This CDR3 spans 15 amino acids. V dropped 6 bases and J dropped 2; count of bases not matched to a gene: 9. The CDR3 DNA follows: TGTGCCAGCAGGGCGCCCGGGACAGGAGCCTACGAGCAGTACTTC. Its translation: CASRAPGTGAYEQYF.

This clonotype appeared many times. The CDR3 loop reads CASSQGVGTRGGDTQYF. The CDR3 DNA reads TGCGCCAGCAGCCAAGGTGTCGGGACAAGAGGTGGTGATACGCAGTATTTT. The rearrangement uses TRBV4-3 and TRBJ2-3, with a tentative D call TRBD1 (6 bases). The V end lost 1 base, the J end lost 6 bases, and 20 bases lay between the germline ends. The CDR3 spans 17 residues. Germline V gene lookup returns CDR1 LGHNA and CDR2 YSLEER.

This clonotype was seen ten or more times. The rearrangement links TRBV7-6 to TRBJ1-1; D gene ambiguous. Per the germline V gene, CDR1 is SGHVS and CDR2 is FNYEAQ. Trimming cost V 1 base and J 0 bases, with 9 bases left between them. The CDR3 loop spans 15 amino acids. CDR3 residues: CASSLGSPMNTEAFF. The CDR3 nucleotides read TGTGCCAGCAGCTTAGGATCCCCTATGAACACTGAAGCTTTCTTT.

This clonotype has a count of ten or more. The rearrangement links TRBV4-2 to TRBJ2-3, with D perhaps given as TRBD1 or TRBD2 (5 bases each). The germline gives CDR1 LGHNA, CDR2 YNFKEQ. CDR3 length: 14 amino acids. The ends were cut back, 3 bases at V and 3 bases at J, with 10 bases in the middle. CDR3 DNA: TGTGCCAGCAGCCAGGGGGTCGGGACAGATACGCAGTATTTT. Protein: CASSQGVGTDTQYF.

The table lists this clonotype with many counts. The chain employs TRBV24-1 and TRBJ2-1; D unresolved. Germline lookup yields CDR1 KGHDR and CDR2 SFDVKD. CDR3 length: 14 amino acids. The germline V and J ends were trimmed by 5 bases and 8 bases, with 15 bases remaining between them. In DNA, the CDR3 is TGTGCCACCAGTGCTCCTTCAAGTTACGATGAGCAGTTCTTC. It is translated as CATSAPSSYDEQFF.

Note on this clonotype: One base away lies a much larger clone, so this may be a sequencing read error. The chain joins TRBV5-6 to TRBJ2-5, with 7 nucleotides matching TRBD1. The CDR3 is 17 residues long. CDR1 and CDR2 (germline): SGHDT, YYEEEE. In DNA form, the CDR3 reads TGTGCCATCAGCTGGGACCTCGGGACAGCGATCCAAGAGACCCAGTACTTC. It codes for CAISWDLGTAIQETQYF.

This clonotype was seen repeatedly, ten times or more. This chain links TRBV11-2 with TRBJ2-1, with 8 bases fitting TRBD2. Trimming removed 7 bases from V and 6 bases from J; junction bases left unmatched: 8. Germline lookup yields CDR1 SGHAT and CDR2 FQNNGV. The CDR3 is 14 residues long. Written as DNA, the CDR3 is TGTGCCAGCACCTCCGGGAGGGCCCGCAATGAGCAGTTCTTC. Amino acid sequence: CASTSGRARNEQFF.

Many counts were recorded for this clonotype. The chain combines TRBV3-1 with TRBJ1-2, with D perhaps TRBD1 (6 bases). The germline gives CDR1 LGHDT, CDR2 YNNKEL (reference sequence). The V gene lost 0 bases and the J gene lost 4 bases, with 12 bases spanning the gap. The length of the CDR3 is 15 residues. CDR3 DNA sequence: TGTGCCAGCAGCCAAGAAGGGGGACGGTTCTATGGCTACACCTTC. Its translation: CASSQEGGRFYGYTF.

This clonotype came up many times. The chain uses TRBV18 and TRBJ2-7; possibly TRBD1 for D (5 bases). The ends were cut back, 5 bases at V and 2 bases at J, with 13 bases in the middle. The germline V gene encodes CDR1 KGHSH and CDR2 LQKENI. This CDR3 region has 14 residues. The CDR3 nucleotides are TGTGCCAGCTCATTAAGACAGCTTACCTACGAGCAGTACTTC. Its translation is CASSLRQLTYEQYF.

This clonotype was counted many times. V usage is TRBV9 and J usage is TRBJ1-2; no definite D call. This CDR3 comprises 12 residues. V lost 3 bases, J lost 2 bases, and 5 bases lay in between. Germline CDR1 reads SGDLS; CDR2 reads YYNGEE. The CDR3 sequence: CASSEGNYGYTF. CDR3 coding DNA: TGTGCCAGCAGCGAGGGAAACTATGGCTACACCTTC. The complete variable domain, with remaining parts taken from reference TRBV9 and TRBJ1-2, reads DSGVTQTPKHLITATGQRVTLRCSPRSGDLSVYWYQQSLDQGLQFLIQYYNGEERAKGNILERFSAQQFPDLHSELNLSSLELGDSALYFCASSEGNYGYTFGSGTRLTVV.

This clonotype was counted many times. The rearrangement links TRBV11-1 to TRBJ2-6; D not certain. Germline assignment: CDR1 SGHAT and CDR2 FQDESV (reference sequence). The CDR3 length is 12 residues. Trimming shortened V by 3 bases and J by 4 bases, and 1 base separated the two germline ends. The CDR3 region is CASSLGANVLTF. CDR3 in DNA: TGTGCCAGCAGCTTGGGGGCCAACGTCCTGACTTTC.

This clonotype is termed medium-sized. The J gene is TRBJ2-1, the V gene TRBV29-1, with D maybe TRBD1 (6 bases). V dropped 0 bases and J dropped 6 bases, with 15 bases sitting between them. CDR1 SQVTM and CDR2 ANQGSEA come from the germline V gene. The CDR3 covers 15 residues. The CDR3 here is CSVEDPGARSNEQFF. The CDR3 DNA reads as TGCAGCGTTGAAGATCCAGGGGCGCGGTCCAATGAGCAGTTCTTC.

This clonotype was recorded at least ten times. This rearrangement joins TRBV12-3 or TRBV12-4 to TRBJ2-7, with a possible D match to TRBD2 (5 bases). V shed 5 bases and J shed 3 bases, with 8 bases lying between them. CDR3 length: 12 amino acids. The CDR3 DNA follows: TGTGCCAGCAGTGGAGGTCGCTACGAGCAGTACTTC. This sequence encodes CASSGGRYEQYF.

In its sample, this clonotype was seen many times. The V and J genes are TRBV11-2 and TRBJ2-1; D is possibly TRBD1 (6 bases). The CDR3 spans 15 residues. The germline CDR1 and CDR2 sequences are SGHAT and FQNNGV. V was cut by 7 bases and J by 2 bases, with 15 bases left in between. The CDR3 region is CASNQGQGAYNEQFF. The CDR3 DNA reads as TGTGCCAGCAACCAGGGGCAGGGCGCCTACAATGAGCAGTTCTTC.

This clonotype was detected ten times or more. This rearrangement joins TRBV3-1 to TRBJ1-6, with D maybe TRBD1 (5 bases). CDR1 and CDR2 from the germline V gene are LGHDT and YNNKEL (reference sequence). The CDR3 has 16 residues. V shed 0 bases and J shed 10 bases, with 16 bases lying between them. This chain's CDR3 is CASSQDGGEGWSPLHF. CDR3 DNA: TGTGCCAGCAGCCAAGATGGAGGGGAAGGATGGTCACCCCTCCACTTT.

The chain combines TRBV5-1 with TRBJ2-1; 10 bases line up with TRBD2. The V and J ends lost 1 base and 5 bases, in that order; junction bases with no gene match: 3. CDR1 and CDR2 (germline): SGHRS, YFSETQ. CDR3 length: 15 amino acids. The CDR3 sequence: CASSLIAGGNNEQFF. The CDR3 coding sequence is TGCGCCAGCAGCTTGATAGCGGGAGGAAACAATGAGCAGTTCTTC. The entire variable domain, with the rest obtained from reference TRBV5-1 and TRBJ2-1, is as follows: KAGVTQTPRYLIKTRGQQVTLSCSPISGHRSVSWYQQTPGQGLQFLFEYFSETQRNKGNFPGRFSGRQFSNSRSEMNVSTLELGDSALYLCASSLIAGGNNEQFFGPGTRLTVL.

The chain joins TRBV7-9 to TRBJ2-7; the D is unclear. Deletions cut 1 base from V and 2 bases from J, with 3 bases between. Germline V gene lookup returns CDR1 SEHNR and CDR2 FQNEAQ (reference sequence). This CDR3 contains 12 residues. The CDR3 spells CASSLGTYEQYF. The CDR3 nucleotides are TGTGCCAGCAGCTTAGGGACCTACGAGCAGTACTTC.

This clonotype was counted many times. V gene TRBV7-2 combines with J gene TRBJ1-5, with TRBD1 identical over 10 bases. Germline V CDR1 and CDR2: SGHTA, FQGNSA. V lost 3 bases and J lost 3; bases outside the gene matches: 14. CDR3 length: 19 residues. The DNA of the CDR3 is TGTGCCAGCAGCTTTACAGGCCCCCCGGGACAGGGGAACAATCAGCCCCAGCATTTT. As protein: CASSFTGPPGQGNNQPQHF.

This clonotype was counted at least ten times. This chain uses TRBV11-1 with TRBJ2-3; the D is unclear. Trimming pared 0 bases from V and 2 bases from J, leaving 6 bases between. Germline values: CDR1 SGHAT, CDR2 FQDESV (reference sequence). CDR3 size: 14 residues. CDR3 sequence reads: CASSLAEYTDTQYF. CDR3 bases: TGTGCCAGCAGCTTAGCGGAGTACACAGATACGCAGTATTTT. Full variable domain (missing parts from reference TRBV11-1 and TRBJ2-3): EAEVAQSPRYKITEKSQAVAFWCDPISGHATLYWYRQILGQGPELLVQFQDESVVDDSQLPKDRFSAERLKGVDSTLKIQPAELGDSAMYLCASSLAEYTDTQYFGPGTRLTVL.

The J gene is TRBJ2-3, the V gene TRBV19; D might be TRBD2 (6 bases). CDR1 is LNHDA, CDR2 SQIVND, per germline (reference sequence). This CDR3 region has 14 residues. V was pared by 9 bases and J by 0 bases, with 13 bases between. The CDR3 nucleotides read TGTGCCAGCTCGGGACTCCTTAGCACAGATACGCAGTATTTT. Its protein product is CASSGLLSTDTQYF.

This clonotype has a count of ten or more. CDR3: CASSLGGQASYGYTF. DNA for the CDR3: TGCGCCAGCAGCCTGGGGGGACAGGCGTCCTATGGCTACACCTTC. This chain uses TRBV5-1 with TRBJ1-2; 8 nucleotides line up with TRBD1. Trimming cost V 4 bases and J 4 bases; bases outside gene matches: 9. Looked up from germline, CDR1 is SGHRS and CDR2 is YFSETQ. This CDR3 contains 15 residues.

This clonotype was seen ten or more times. The chain has TRBV5-1 and TRBJ2-7; weak D call: TRBD2 (5 bases). The germline gives CDR1 SGHRS, CDR2 YFSETQ. V lost 2 bases and J lost 2, with 14 bases in between. This CDR3 region has 15 residues. CDR3 amino acids: CASSFGGNPTYEQYF. In DNA, the CDR3 is TGCGCCAGCAGCTTCGGAGGTAATCCCACCTACGAGCAGTACTTC.

This clonotype was counted ten times or more. J is TRBJ2-2 and V is TRBV28; TRBD1 matches 9 bases. Germline values: CDR1 MDHEN, CDR2 SYDVKM. This CDR3 is built from 13 residues. With V trimmed by 8 bases and J by 6 bases, 4 bases remained unmatched. The CDR3 region is CASRTGGSGELFF. The DNA for the CDR3 is TGTGCCAGCCGTACAGGGGGCTCCGGGGAGCTGTTTTTT.